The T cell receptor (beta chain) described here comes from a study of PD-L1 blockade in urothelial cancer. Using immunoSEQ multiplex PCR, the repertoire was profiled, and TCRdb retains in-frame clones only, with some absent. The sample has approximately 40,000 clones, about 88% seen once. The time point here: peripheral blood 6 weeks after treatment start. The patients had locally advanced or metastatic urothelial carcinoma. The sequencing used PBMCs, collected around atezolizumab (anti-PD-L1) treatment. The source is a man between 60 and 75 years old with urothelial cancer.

The CDR3: CASSTPGQGATNEKLFF. CDR3 in DNA: TGTGCCAGCAGCACCCCGGGACAGGGGGCTACTAATGAAAAACTGTTTTTT. The chain joins TRBV7-8 to TRBJ1-4; TRBD1 matches 12 bases. Germline loops: CDR1 SGHVS, CDR2 FQNEAQ. The CDR3 runs 17 residues. V dropped 5 bases and J dropped 2; count of bases not matched to a gene: 6.